The source of this TCR beta chain is a study of T cells after yellow fever vaccination. Study at large: The authors prepared low-cell-number fractions using SMART-Seq v4 Ultra Low Input. Whole-study results and caveats: Weaker overall, the secondary response nonetheless peaked faster (day 5 versus 15). Boosting was followed by the reappearance of most primary-vaccination clones (approximately 95% CD4, around 86% CD8).

Per germline, CDR1 DFQATT and CDR2 SNEGSKA (reference sequence). This CDR3 is 15 amino acids long. TCRdb reprocessed the 5' RACE reads via MiXCR and lists one record per CDR3 protein. The profile shows 300,000 to 350,000 distinct CDR3 sequences, around 4.1% of them singletons. This clonotype has a handful of counts. No antigen is known for it. The V and J genes are TRBV20-1 and TRBJ1-5; no clear D. This specimen was PBMCs, taken 5 days after the yellow fever booster vaccination. This receptor was obtained from a man between 18 and 29 years old who received the YFV17D yellow fever vaccine. The DNA for the CDR3 is TGCAGCCCGGCGTCCCTAAAATCATGGGGTCAGCCCCAGCATTTT. Translated, it gives CSPASLKSWGQPQHF.